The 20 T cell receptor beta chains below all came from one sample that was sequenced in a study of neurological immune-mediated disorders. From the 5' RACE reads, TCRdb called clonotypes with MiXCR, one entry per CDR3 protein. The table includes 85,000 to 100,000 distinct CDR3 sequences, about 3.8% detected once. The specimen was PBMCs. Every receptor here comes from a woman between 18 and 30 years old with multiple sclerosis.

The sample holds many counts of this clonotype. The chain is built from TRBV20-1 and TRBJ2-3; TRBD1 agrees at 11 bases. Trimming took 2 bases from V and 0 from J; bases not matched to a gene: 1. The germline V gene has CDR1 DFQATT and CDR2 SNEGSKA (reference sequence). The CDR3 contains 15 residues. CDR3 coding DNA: TGCAGTGCTAGACGGACAGGGGGCAGCACAGATACGCAGTATTTT. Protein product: CSARRTGGSTDTQYF.

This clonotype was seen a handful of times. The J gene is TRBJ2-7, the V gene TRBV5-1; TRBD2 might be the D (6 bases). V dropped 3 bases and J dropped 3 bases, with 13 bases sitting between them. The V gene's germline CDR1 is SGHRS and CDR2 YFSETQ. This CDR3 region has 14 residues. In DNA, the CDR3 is TGCGCCAGCAGCTGGGCGCCCGGGAGCTACGAGCAGTACTTC. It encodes CASSWAPGSYEQYF.

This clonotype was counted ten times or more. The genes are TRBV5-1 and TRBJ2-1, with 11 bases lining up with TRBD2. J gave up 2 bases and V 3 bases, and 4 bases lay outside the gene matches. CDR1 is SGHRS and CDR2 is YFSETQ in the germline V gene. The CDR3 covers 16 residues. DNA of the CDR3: TGCGCCAGCAGCTCATTTAGCGGGGGGGCCTACAATGAGCAGTTCTTC. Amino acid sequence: CASSSFSGGAYNEQFF.

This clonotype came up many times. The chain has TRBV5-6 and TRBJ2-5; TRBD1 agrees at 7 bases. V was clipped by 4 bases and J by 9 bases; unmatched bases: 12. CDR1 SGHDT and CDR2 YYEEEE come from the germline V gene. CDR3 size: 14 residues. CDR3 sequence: CASSVDRATPAQYF. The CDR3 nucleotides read TGTGCCAGCAGCGTTGACAGGGCAACCCCGGCCCAGTACTTC.

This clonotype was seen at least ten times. CDR3: CASRPDRGGTQYF. The CDR3 region has the DNA TGTGCCAGCAGGCCAGACAGAGGGGGGACCCAGTACTTC. The gene calls are TRBV25-1 and TRBJ2-5, with a weak D call TRBD1 (6 bases). Trimming took 6 bases from V and 7 from J, leaving 15 bases between them. CDR3 length: 13 residues. Germline CDR1 MGHDK, CDR2 SYGVNS. Supplemented by reference TRBV25-1 and TRBJ2-5, the full variable domain reads EADIYQTPRYLVIGTGKKITLECSQTMGHDKMYWYQQDPGMELHLIHYSYGVNSTEKGDLSSESTVSRIRTEHFPLTLESARPSHTSQYLCASRPDRGGTQYFGPGTRLLVL.

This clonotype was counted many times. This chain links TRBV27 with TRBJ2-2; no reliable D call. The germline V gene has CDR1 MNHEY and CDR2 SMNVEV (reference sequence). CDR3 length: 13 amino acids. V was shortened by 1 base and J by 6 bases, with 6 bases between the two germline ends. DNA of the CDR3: TGTGCCAGCAGTTTATATCAATCCGGGGAGCTGTTTTTT. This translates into CASSLYQSGELFF.

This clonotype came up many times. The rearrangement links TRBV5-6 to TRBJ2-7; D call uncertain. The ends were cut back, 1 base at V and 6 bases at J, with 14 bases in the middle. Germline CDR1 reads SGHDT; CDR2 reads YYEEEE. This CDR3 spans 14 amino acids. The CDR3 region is CASSLWPDQREQYF. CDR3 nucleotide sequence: TGTGCCAGCAGCTTGTGGCCCGATCAACGCGAGCAGTACTTC.

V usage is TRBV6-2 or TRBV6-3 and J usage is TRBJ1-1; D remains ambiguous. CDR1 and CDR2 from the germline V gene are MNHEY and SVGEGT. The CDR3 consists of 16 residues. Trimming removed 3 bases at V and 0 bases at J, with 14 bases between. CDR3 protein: CASSYTQLPMNTEAFF. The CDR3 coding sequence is TGTGCCAGCAGTTATACCCAACTACCGATGAACACTGAAGCTTTCTTT.

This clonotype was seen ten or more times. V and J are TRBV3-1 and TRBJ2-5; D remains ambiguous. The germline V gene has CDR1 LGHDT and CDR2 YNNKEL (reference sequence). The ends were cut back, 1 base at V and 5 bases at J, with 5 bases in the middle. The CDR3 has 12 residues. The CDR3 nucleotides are TGTGCCAGCAGCCAAGGGCTCGAGACCCAGTACTTC. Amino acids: CASSQGLETQYF.

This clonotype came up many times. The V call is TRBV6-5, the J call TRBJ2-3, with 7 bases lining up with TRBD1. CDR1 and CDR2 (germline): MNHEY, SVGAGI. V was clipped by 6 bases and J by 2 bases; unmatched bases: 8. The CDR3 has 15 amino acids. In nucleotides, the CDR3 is TGTGCCAGCAGGACTGGACAGGACGACACAGATACGCAGTATTTT. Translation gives CASRTGQDDTDTQYF.

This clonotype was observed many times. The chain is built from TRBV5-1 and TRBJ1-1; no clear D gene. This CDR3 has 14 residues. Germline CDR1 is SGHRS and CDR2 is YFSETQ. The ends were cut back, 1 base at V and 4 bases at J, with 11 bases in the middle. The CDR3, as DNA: TGCGCCAGCAGCTTGCGAAGTGGAAGCACTGAAGCTTTCTTT. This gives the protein CASSLRSGSTEAFF.

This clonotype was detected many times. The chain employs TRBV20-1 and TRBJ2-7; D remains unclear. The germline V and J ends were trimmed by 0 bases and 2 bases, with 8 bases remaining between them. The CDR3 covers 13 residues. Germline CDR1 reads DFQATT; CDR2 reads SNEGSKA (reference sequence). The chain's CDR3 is CSARDFGTYEQYF. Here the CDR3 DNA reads TGCAGTGCTAGAGATTTCGGAACCTACGAGCAGTACTTC.

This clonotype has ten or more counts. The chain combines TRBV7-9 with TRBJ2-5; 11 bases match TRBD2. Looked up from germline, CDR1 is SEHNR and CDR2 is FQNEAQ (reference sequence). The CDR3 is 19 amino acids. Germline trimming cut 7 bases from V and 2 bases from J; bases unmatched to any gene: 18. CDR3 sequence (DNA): TGTGCCAGCACCCTCATGAGTTCTAGCGGGGGGAACCTACAAGAGACCCAGTACTTC. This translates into CASTLMSSSGGNLQETQYF.

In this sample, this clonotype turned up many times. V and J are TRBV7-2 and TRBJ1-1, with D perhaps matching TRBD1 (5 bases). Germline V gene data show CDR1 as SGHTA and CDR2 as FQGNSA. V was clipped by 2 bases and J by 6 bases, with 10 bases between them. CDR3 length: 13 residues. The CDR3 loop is CASSLTWGPEAFF. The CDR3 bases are TGTGCCAGCAGCTTAACTTGGGGACCTGAAGCTTTCTTT.

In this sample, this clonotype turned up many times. CDR3 residues: CASSFPGLAGYEQYF. The DNA for the CDR3 is TGCGCCAGCAGCTTCCCCGGACTAGCGGGTTACGAGCAGTACTTC. This rearrangement joins TRBV5-1 to TRBJ2-7; 11 bases are shared with TRBD2. The CDR3 is made up of 15 amino acids. The V gene's germline CDR1 is SGHRS and CDR2 YFSETQ. Unmatched junction bases numbered 5, after V lost 2 bases and J lost 4 bases.

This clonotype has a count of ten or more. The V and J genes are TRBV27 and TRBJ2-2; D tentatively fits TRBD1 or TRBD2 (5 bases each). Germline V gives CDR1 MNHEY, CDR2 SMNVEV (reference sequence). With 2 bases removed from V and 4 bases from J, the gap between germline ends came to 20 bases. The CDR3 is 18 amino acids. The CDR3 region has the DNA TGTGCCAGCAGTTTAGGATCGGGGCTGGCCAGAACCACCGGGGAGCTGTTTTTT. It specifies CASSLGSGLARTTGELFF.

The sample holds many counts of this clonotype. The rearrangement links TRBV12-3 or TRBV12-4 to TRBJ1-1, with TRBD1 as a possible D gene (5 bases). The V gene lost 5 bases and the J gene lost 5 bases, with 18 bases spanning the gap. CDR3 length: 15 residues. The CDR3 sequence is CASSPPGTTWTEAFF. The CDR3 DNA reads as TGTGCCAGCAGTCCTCCTGGGACCACCTGGACTGAAGCTTTCTTT.

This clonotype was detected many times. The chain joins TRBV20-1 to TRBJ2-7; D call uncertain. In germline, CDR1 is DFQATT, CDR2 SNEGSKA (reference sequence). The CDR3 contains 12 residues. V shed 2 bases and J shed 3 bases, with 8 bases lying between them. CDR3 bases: TGCAGTGCTAGAAGTCCCCGCTACGAGCAGTACTTC. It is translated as CSARSPRYEQYF.

The CDR3 spells CASRPGGVVDTEAFF. CDR3 coding DNA: TGCGCCAGCAGACCTGGGGGGGTTGTAGATACTGAAGCTTTCTTT. V and J are TRBV5-1 and TRBJ1-1, with D possibly TRBD1 on 5 matching bases. CDR1 and CDR2 from the germline V gene are SGHRS and YFSETQ. V lost 5 bases and J 5 bases, leaving 19 bases between the germline ends. This CDR3 has 15 residues.

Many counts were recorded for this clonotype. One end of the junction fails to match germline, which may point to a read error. The CDR3 here is CVTGTSGSSNEQFF. DNA for the CDR3: TGTGTAACCGGGACTAGCGGGTCCTCCAATGAGCAGTTCTTC. The chain uses TRBV24-1 and TRBJ2-1, with 12 positions matching TRBD2. The CDR3 runs to 14 residues. Germline V lookup: CDR1 KGHDR, CDR2 SFDVKD.